The clone carrying this T cell receptor (beta chain) was detected a few times. Germline V gene sequence: CDR1 SGDLS, CDR2 YYNGEE. Trimming took off 2 bases at V and 4 bases at J, with 9 bases between the two ends. The CDR3 totals 13 residues. TCRdb itself ran the 5' RACE reads through MiXCR, one entry per CDR3 protein. The data contain about 520,000 distinct CDR3 sequences, 22% of them seen just once; the ten biggest clones take up roughly 0.91%. These data belong to a study of identical twins. Each donor was a healthy Caucasian. This sample also belongs to another study, concerning T cells expressing NK-cell markers. That paper notes: Dominant NKG2C+ clonotypes were found to form roughly 1.0-7.0% of CD8+ T cells in six donors.

The V and J genes are TRBV9 and TRBJ2-5; no clear D gene. The clonotype comes from a woman aged 18-29 years in good health. The sample comprised CD4+ T cells sorted from blood. CDR3 sequence reads: CASSVLGRETQYF. The CDR3 DNA reads as TGTGCCAGCAGCGTTCTTGGGCGAGAGACCCAGTACTTC.